The 8 T cell receptor beta chains presented below share a single source sample, sequenced in a study of beta chain features in type 1 diabetes. Whole-study findings and limits: When Type 1 diabetes patients were examined, their TCRB CDR3s proved moderately but significantly shorter in all four CD4+ subsets.

Their target antigens are unknown. As every portion of the isolated RNA was reverse transcribed, the sequencing read expressed TCRB transcripts. The method was immunoSEQ multiplex PCR; TCRdb's version includes in-frame clones alone and lacks a portion of them. This sample has 130,000 or so clones, with around 15% found just once. The sample was central memory CD4+ T cells from blood. These receptors came from a man between 25 and 39 years old with type 1 diabetes.

V and J are TRBV5-1 and TRBJ1-1; the D is unclear. This CDR3 region has 11 residues. CDR1 and CDR2 from the germline V gene are SGHRS and YFSETQ. Trimming shortened V by 3 bases and J by 5 bases, and 5 bases separated the two germline ends. This CDR3 reads CASSSETEAFF. The CDR3 region has the DNA TGCGCCAGCAGCTCTGAAACTGAAGCTTTCTTT.

The chain links TRBV4-3 to TRBJ2-3; 9 bases are a match to TRBD1. Germline assignment: CDR1 LGHNA and CDR2 YSLEER. This CDR3 comprises 17 residues. J was trimmed by 3 bases and V by 0 bases; bases with no gene match: 7. The CDR3 is CASSQEGPGQGTDTQYF. The CDR3 DNA reads as TGCGCCAGCAGCCAAGAAGGTCCGGGACAGGGTACAGATACGCAGTATTTT.

This clone has more than one count but fewer than ten. The chain couples TRBV20-1 to TRBJ1-2; 7 bases map to TRBD1. The CDR3 contains 11 residues. Germline values: CDR1 DFQATT, CDR2 SNEGSKA (reference sequence). As DNA, the CDR3 is TGCAGGGCAGGGGGGCCCTATGGCTACACCTTC. Translation gives CRAGGPYGYTF.

The chain carries TRBV2 and TRBJ1-5; no clear D. From germline, CDR1 is SNHLY and CDR2 FYNNEI. The CDR3 totals 13 residues. Trimming shortened V by 3 bases and J by 5 bases, and 8 bases separated the two germline ends. The CDR3 here is CASSEGRDQPQHF. The DNA of the CDR3 is TGTGCCAGCAGTGAGGGTCGGGATCAGCCCCAGCATTTT. Together with reference TRBV2 and TRBJ1-5, the CDR3 gives the full variable domain: EPEVTQTPSHQVTQMGQEVILRCVPISNHLYFYWYRQILGQKVEFLVSFYNNEISEKSEIFDDQFSVERPDGSNFTLKIRSTKLEDSAMYFCASSEGRDQPQHFGDGTRLSIL.

This clone was counted only a few times. This chain connects TRBV18 to TRBJ1-4; D remains ambiguous. Trimming left V 2 bases short and J 7 bases short, with 8 bases between. CDR1 and CDR2 from the germline V gene are KGHSH and LQKENI. CDR3 length: 13 amino acids. The CDR3 sequence: CASSPRGSEKLFF. CDR3 nucleotide sequence: TGTGCCAGCTCACCAAGAGGGTCTGAAAAACTGTTTTTT.

This sequence joins TRBV7-2 and TRBJ2-1; D is uncertain. CDR1 SGHTA and CDR2 FQGNSA come from the germline V gene. The CDR3 sequence is 15 residues long. Trimming removed 1 base from V and 5 bases from J, with 12 bases in between. DNA for the CDR3: TGTGCCAGCAGCTTAGTGATCAGGTCGGACAATGAGCAGTTCTTC. This translates into CASSLVIRSDNEQFF.

This clone has just a few counts. V is TRBV7-9 and J is TRBJ2-7; the D call may be TRBD1 or TRBD2 (5 bases each). Trimming took 6 bases from V and 4 from J, leaving 16 bases between them. The CDR3 covers 14 residues. Germline V gives CDR1 SEHNR, CDR2 FQNEAQ (reference sequence). The CDR3 spells CASSYLGDLYEQYF. DNA for the CDR3: TGTGCCAGCAGTTACTTAGGGGACCTATACGAGCAGTACTTC.

This clone was seen repeatedly, ten times or more. The rearrangement uses TRBV18 and TRBJ2-7; D may correspond to TRBD1 or TRBD2 (5 bases each). There are 14 residues in the CDR3. From germline, CDR1 is KGHSH and CDR2 LQKENI. V gave up 4 bases and J gave up 2 bases, with 12 bases separating them. CDR3 DNA: TGTGCCAGCTCACTCCGGGACGGACCCTACGAGCAGTACTTC. It is translated as CASSLRDGPYEQYF.